This TCR beta chain was recovered during a study of blood T cell repertoires in COVID-19. Per the original methods: Reference gene primer amplification in the assay estimated nucleated cell counts. Profiling relied on immunoSEQ multiplex PCR, and the TCRdb table lists in-frame clones only, not all of them. That table furnishes V, J and clone size, whereas the DNA furnished D and trimming. Of about 180,000 clones listed, 75% to 90% are singletons. The germline gives CDR1 SEHNR, CDR2 FQNEAQ (reference sequence). The CDR3 is made up of 14 amino acids. Trimming took 5 bases from V and 4 from J, leaving 14 bases between them.

Sequencing input: peripheral blood. The sequence was obtained from a woman aged 70 to 79 with COVID-19, enrolled during active disease. This chain joins TRBV7-9 and TRBJ2-5, with D perhaps matching TRBD2 (5 bases). The CDR3 loop is CASSQTTGRETQYF. The CDR3 region has the DNA TGTGCCAGCAGCCAGACTACGGGGAGAGAGACCCAGTACTTC.